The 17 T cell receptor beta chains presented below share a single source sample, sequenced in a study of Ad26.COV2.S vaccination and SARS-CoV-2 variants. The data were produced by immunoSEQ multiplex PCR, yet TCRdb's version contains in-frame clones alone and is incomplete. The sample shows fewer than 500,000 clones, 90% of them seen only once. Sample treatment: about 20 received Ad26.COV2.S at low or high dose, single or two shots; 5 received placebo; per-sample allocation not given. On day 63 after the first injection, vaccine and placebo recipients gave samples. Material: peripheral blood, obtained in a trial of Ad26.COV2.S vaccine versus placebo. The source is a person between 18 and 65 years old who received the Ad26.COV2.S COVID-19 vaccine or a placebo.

Here the CDR3 reads CASSQGWGSGANVLTF. The CDR3 nucleotides are TGTGCCAGCAGCCAAGGGTGGGGATCTGGGGCCAACGTCCTGACTTTC. V is TRBV11-3 and J is TRBJ2-6; no firm D call. Trimming shortened V by 5 bases and J by 1 base, and 12 bases separated the two germline ends. Per the germline V gene, CDR1 is SGHNT and CDR2 is YENEEA. The CDR3 runs 16 residues.

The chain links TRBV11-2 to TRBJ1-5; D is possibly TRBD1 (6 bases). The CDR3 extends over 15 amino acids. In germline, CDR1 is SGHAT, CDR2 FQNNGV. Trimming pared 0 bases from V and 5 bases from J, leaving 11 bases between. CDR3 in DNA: TGTGCCAGCAGCTTAGATCCAGGGGATCATCAGCCCCAGCATTTT. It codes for CASSLDPGDHQPQHF.

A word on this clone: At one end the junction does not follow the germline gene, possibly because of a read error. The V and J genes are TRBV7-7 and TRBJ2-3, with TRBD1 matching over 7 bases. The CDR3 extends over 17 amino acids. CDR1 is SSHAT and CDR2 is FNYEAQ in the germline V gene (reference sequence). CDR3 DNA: TGTGCTAGCAGCTTAGACCTCCGGAAGGGGGCGACTGGTACGCAGTATTTT. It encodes CASSLDLRKGATGTQYF.

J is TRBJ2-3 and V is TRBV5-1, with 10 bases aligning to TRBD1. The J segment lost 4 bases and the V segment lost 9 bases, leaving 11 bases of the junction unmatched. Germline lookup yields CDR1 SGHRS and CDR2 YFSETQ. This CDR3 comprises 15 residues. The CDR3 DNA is TGCGCCACCACGAGGGGACAGGGGACGGCAGATACGCAGTATTTT. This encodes CATTRGQGTADTQYF.

The CDR3 nucleotides are TGTGCCAGCAGCCAAGGGCGGATTGCTGGAGAACTGAATAATATCTATGGCTACACCTTC. Its protein product is CASSQGRIAGELNNIYGYTF. V usage is TRBV3-1 (or the pseudogene TRBV3-2) and J usage is TRBJ1-2; no reliable D call. CDR1 is LGHDT and CDR2 is YNNKEL in the germline V gene (reference sequence). The CDR3 consists of 20 residues. The V end lost 1 base, the J end lost 4 bases, and 28 bases lay between the germline ends.

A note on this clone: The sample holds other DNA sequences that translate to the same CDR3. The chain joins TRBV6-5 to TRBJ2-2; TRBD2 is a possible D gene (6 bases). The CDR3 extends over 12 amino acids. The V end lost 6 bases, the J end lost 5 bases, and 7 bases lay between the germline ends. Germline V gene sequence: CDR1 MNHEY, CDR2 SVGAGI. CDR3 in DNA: TGTGCCAGCAGCCGGGGGACCGGGGAGCTGTTTTTT. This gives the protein CASSRGTGELFF.

CDR3 DNA sequence: TGCAGTGCTACTGACAGCCCCGGGGAGCTGTTTTTT. Protein: CSATDSPGELFF. V is TRBV20-1 and J is TRBJ2-2; D might be TRBD1 (5 bases). Trimming cost V 4 bases and J 6 bases, with 9 bases left between them. Per germline, CDR1 DFQATT and CDR2 SNEGSKA (reference sequence). The CDR3 extends over 12 amino acids.

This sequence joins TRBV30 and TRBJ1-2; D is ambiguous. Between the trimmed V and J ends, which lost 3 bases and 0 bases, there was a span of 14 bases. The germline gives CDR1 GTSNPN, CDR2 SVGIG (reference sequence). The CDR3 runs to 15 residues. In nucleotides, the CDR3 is TGTGCCTGGAGCCCCCGGCAGCACCCTAACTATGGCTACACCTTC. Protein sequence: CAWSPRQHPNYGYTF.

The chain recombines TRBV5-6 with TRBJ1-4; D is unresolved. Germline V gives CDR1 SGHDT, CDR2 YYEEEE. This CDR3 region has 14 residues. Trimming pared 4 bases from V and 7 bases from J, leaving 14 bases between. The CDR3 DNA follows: TGTGCCAGCAGCCGGTTCTCGGTGGTTGAAAAACTGTTTTTT. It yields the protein CASSRFSVVEKLFF.

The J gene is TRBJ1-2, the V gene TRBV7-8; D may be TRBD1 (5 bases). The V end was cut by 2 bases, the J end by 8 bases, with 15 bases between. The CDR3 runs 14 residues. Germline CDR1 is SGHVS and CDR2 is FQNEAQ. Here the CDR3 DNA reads TGTGCCAGCAGCTTATTTTCCGGGACGAAAGGCTACACCTTC. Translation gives CASSLFSGTKGYTF.

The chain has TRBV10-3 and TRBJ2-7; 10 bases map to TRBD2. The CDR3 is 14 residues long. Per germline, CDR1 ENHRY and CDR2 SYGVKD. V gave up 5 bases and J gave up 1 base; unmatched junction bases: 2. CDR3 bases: TGTGCCATCAGTCAACTAGCGGGGTCCTACGAGCAGTACTTC. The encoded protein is CAISQLAGSYEQYF.

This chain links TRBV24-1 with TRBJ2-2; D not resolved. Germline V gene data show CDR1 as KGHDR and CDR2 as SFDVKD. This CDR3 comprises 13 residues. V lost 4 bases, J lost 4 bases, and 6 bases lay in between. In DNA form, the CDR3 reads TGTGCCACCAGTGACTATATCACCGGGGAGCTGTTTTTT. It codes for CATSDYITGELFF.

The CDR3 reads CASRGERHVYEQYF. Written as DNA, the CDR3 is TGCGCCAGCAGGGGCGAGCGACATGTCTACGAGCAGTACTTC. The chain joins TRBV5-1 to TRBJ2-7; D unclear. Trimming took 5 bases from V and 3 from J, leaving 15 bases between them. Looked up from germline, CDR1 is SGHRS and CDR2 is YFSETQ. The CDR3 covers 14 residues.

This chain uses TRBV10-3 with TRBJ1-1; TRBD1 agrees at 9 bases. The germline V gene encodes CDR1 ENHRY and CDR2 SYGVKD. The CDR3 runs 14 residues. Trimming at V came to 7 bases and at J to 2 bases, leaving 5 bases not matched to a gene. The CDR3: CAITEGQGNTEAFF. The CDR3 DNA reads TGTGCCATCACCGAGGGACAGGGAAACACTGAAGCTTTCTTT.

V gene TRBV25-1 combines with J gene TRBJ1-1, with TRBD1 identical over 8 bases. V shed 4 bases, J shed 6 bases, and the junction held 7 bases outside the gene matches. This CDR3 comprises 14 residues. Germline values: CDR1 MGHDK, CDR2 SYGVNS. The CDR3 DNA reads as TGTGCCAGCAGTGCCGGGACAGGTCTTGCTGAAGCTTTCTTT. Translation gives CASSAGTGLAEAFF.

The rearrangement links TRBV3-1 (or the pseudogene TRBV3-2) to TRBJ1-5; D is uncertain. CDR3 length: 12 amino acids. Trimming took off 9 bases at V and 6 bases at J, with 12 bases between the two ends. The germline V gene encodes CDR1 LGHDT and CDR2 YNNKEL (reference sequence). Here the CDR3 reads CARRPLGQPQHF. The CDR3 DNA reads TGTGCCAGAAGGCCTCTAGGTCAGCCCCAGCATTTT.

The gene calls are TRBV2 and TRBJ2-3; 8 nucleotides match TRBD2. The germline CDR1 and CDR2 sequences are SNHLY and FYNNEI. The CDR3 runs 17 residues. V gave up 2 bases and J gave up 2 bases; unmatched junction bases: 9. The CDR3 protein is CASSELSAGGYTDTQYF. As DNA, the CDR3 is TGTGCCAGCAGTGAACTATCGGCGGGAGGATACACAGATACGCAGTATTTT.